The entry below gives a single T cell receptor (beta chain) sequence along with its context. This sample is drawn from a study of blood T cell repertoires in COVID-19. On the study more broadly: The origin of the acute and convalescent COVID-19 samples was the United States, Italy and Spain. The cDNA or gDNA used as material had been derived from T cells, B-cell-depleted T cells, or PBMCs.

Methods used by the authors: Estimation of nucleated cell counts relied on the amplification of reference gene primers. Sequenced by immunoSEQ multiplex PCR; TCRdb stores in-frame clones only, minus some. The V and J calls and clone size come from that table; D and trimming were worked out from the DNA. The table shows about 71,000 clones, with more than 75% occurring only once. CDR3 size: 13 residues. The V gene end was trimmed by 6 bases and the J gene end by 2 bases; junction bases not matched to a gene: 4. Germline loops: CDR1 SNHLY, CDR2 FYNNEI. The chain uses TRBV2 and TRBJ2-7; 7 bases match TRBD1. The sample taken for sequencing was peripheral blood. The sequence was obtained from a woman of 80 years or more with acute or convalescent COVID-19. The CDR3: CASRGQIPYEQYF. The CDR3 DNA reads TGTGCCAGCAGGGGACAGATTCCCTACGAGCAGTACTTC.